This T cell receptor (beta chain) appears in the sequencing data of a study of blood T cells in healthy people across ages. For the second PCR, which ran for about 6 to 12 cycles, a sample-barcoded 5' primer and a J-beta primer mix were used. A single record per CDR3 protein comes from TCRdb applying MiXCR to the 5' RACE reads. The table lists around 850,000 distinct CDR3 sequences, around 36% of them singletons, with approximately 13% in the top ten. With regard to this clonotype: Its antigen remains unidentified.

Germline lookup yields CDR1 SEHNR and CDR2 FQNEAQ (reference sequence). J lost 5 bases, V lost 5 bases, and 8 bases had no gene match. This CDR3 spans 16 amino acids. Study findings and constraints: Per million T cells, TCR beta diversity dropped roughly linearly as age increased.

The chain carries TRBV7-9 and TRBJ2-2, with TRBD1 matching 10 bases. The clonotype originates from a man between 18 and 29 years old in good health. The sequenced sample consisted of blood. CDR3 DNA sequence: TGTGCCAGCAGCCTATTGACAGGGGGCTGGACCGGGGAGCTGTTTTTT. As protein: CASSLLTGGWTGELFF.